The clone carrying this T cell receptor beta chain occurred many times. The TCRbeta library incorporated unique molecular identifiers. One entry per CDR3 protein, called by TCRdb with MiXCR from the PCR reads. The sample includes some 220,000 distinct CDR3 sequences, around 9.6% of them seen just once. The sample belongs to a study of T-cell reconstitution after alpha-beta-depleted transplantation in children. Germline CDR1 and CDR2: SGHNT and YYREEE (reference sequence). V shed 4 bases and J shed 2 bases, with 13 bases lying between them. The CDR3 contains 16 residues. This receptor was identified in a human donor who donated a stem cell graft to a child with acute lymphoblastic leukemia. Sequencing used PBMCs from the stem cell graft donor, obtained from the stem cell graft. V usage is TRBV5-4 and J usage is TRBJ2-6, with a possible D match to TRBD1 (7 bases). The CDR3 bases are TGTGCCAGCAGCCTACAGGGGAGGACTGGGGCCAACGTCCTGACTTTC. It translates to CASSLQGRTGANVLTF.